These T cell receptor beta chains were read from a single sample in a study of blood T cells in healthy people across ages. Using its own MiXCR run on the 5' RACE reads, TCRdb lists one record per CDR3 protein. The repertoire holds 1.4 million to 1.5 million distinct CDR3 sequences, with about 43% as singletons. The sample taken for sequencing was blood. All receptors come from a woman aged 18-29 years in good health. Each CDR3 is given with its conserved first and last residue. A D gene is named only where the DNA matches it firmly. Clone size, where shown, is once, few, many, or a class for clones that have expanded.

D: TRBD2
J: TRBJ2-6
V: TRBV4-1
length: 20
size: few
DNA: TGCGCCAGCAGCCAAGAATCGAGCCCTAGCGGTAGCTCTGGGGCCAACGTCCTGACTTTC
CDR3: CASSQESSPSGSSGANVLTF

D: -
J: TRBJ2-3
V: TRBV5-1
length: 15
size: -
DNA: TGCGCCAGCAAGAATCTCGTGGGGGTCACAGATACGCAGTATTTT
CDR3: CASKNLVGVTDTQYF

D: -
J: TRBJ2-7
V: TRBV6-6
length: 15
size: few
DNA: TGTGCCAGCAGCCAAGGGCAGGTGGGTCCCTACGAGCAGTACTTC
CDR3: CASSQGQVGPYEQYF

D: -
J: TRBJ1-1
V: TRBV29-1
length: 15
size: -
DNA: TGCAGCGTTGAAGTCTTCGGGCAGACCACGACTGAAGCTTTCTTT
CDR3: CSVEVFGQTTTEAFF

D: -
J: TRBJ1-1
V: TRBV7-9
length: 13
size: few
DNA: TGTGCCAGCAGACCGACAGGTTACACTGAAGCTTTCTTT
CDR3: CASRPTGYTEAFF

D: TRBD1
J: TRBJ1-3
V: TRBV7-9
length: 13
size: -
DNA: TGTGCCAGCAGCTTACAGGGGGCTAACACCATATATTTT
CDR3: CASSLQGANTIYF

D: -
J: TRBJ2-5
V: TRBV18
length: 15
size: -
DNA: TGTGCCAGCTCACCTAGACAGGGAGGGAGCAATGAGCAGTACTTC
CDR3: CASSPRQGGSNEQYF

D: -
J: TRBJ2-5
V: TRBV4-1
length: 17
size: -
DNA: TGCGCCAGCAGCCCACCAGGGTACAGGTCGTGGGGGGAGACCCAGTACTTC
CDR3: CASSPPGYRSWGETQYF

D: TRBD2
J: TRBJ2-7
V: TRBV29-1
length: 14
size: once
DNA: TGCAGCGTCTTATCGGGACTAGCCACCTACGAGCAGTACTTC
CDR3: CSVLSGLATYEQYF

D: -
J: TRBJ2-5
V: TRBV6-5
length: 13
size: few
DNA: TGTGCCAGCAGACCTGAGGGGCAAGAGACCCAGTACTTC
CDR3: CASRPEGQETQYF

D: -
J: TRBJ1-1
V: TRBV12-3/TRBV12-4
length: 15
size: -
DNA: TGTGCCAGCAGTACAGGGCGTAGTTGGAACACTGAAGCTTTCTTT
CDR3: CASSTGRSWNTEAFF

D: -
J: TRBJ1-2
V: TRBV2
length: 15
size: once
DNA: TGTGCCAGCAGGTCCGGGACGGGATCTAACTATGGCTACACCTTC
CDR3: CASRSGTGSNYGYTF

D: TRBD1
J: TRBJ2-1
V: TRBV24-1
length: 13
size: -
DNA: TGTGCCACCAGGGGGACAGAATACAATGAGCAGTTCTTC
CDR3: CATRGTEYNEQFF

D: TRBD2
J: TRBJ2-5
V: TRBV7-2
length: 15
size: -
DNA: TGTGCCAGCAGCGACACCGGGACTAGCGGTATTACCCAGTACTTC
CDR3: CASSDTGTSGITQYF

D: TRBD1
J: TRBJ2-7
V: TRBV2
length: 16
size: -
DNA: TGTGCCGGCAGGAAGGAAAGGACAGGCGATTCCTACGAGCAGTACTTC
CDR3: CAGRKERTGDSYEQYF

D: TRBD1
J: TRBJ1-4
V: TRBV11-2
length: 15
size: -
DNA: TGTGCCAGCAGAAAACAGGGGGCACCTAATGAAAAACTGTTTTTT
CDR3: CASRKQGAPNEKLFF

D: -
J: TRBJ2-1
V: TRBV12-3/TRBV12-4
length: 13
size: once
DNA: TGTGCCAGCACTCGCGGGGCGTACAATGAGCAGTTCTTC
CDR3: CASTRGAYNEQFF

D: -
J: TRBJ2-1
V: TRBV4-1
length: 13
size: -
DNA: TGCGCCAGCAGCCAAGCCTCTTCCCTTGAGCAGTTCTTC
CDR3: CASSQASSLEQFF

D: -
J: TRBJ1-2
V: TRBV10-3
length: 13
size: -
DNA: TGTGCCATCACCCCGGACAGTTGGTATGGCTACACCTTC
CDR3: CAITPDSWYGYTF

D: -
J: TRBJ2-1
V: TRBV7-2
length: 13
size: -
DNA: TGTGCCAGCAGCTTAGTTGGGAACAATGAGCAGTTCTTC
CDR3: CASSLVGNNEQFF

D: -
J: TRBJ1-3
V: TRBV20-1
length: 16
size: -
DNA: TGCAGTGCTAGACTACAGGGAGGGGGGTCTGGAAACACCATATATTTT
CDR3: CSARLQGGGSGNTIYF

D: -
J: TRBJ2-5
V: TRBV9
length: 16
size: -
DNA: TGTGCCAGCAGCGTAGTGCCTGGCAGGGACCAAGAGACCCAGTACTTC
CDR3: CASSVVPGRDQETQYF

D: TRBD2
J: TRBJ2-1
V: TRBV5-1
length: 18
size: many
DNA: TGCGCCAGCAGCTCCCGGACTAGCGGGGGTAGCTCCTACAATGAGCAGTTCTTC
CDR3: CASSSRTSGGSSYNEQFF

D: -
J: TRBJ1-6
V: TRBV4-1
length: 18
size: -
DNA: TGCGCCAGCAGCCCGGACTGGGCGCCGAGCTCCTATAATTCACCCCTCCACTTT
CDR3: CASSPDWAPSSYNSPLHF

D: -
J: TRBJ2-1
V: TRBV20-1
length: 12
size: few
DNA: TGCAGTGCTAGTACTAGTCCCCCTGAGCAGTTCTTC
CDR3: CSASTSPPEQFF

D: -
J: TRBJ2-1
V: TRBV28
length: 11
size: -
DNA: TGTGCCAGCCAATTTTACAATGAGCAGTTCTTC
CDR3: CASQFYNEQFF

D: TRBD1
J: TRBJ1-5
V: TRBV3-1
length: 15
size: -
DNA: TGTGCCAGCAGCCCGGGACAGTCACTTAATCAGCCCCAGCATTTT
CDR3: CASSPGQSLNQPQHF

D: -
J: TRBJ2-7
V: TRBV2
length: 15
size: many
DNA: TGTGCCAGCAGGGTGGGCCCAGAGCCGGGTTACGAGCAGTACTTC
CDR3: CASRVGPEPGYEQYF

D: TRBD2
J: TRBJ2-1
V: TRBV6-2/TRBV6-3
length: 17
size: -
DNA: TGTGCCAGCAGTGGCCGAACTAGCGGGAGGGAGCAGAAGACCCAGTTCTTC
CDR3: CASSGRTSGREQKTQFF

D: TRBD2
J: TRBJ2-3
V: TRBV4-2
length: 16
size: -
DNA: TGTGCCAGCAGCCACCAGACTAGCGGGAGCACAGATACGCAGTATTTT
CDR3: CASSHQTSGSTDTQYF

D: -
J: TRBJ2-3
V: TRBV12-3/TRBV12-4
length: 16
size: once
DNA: TGTGCCAGCACCAACCCACTGGCGGGAAAAATAGATACGCAGTATTTT
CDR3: CASTNPLAGKIDTQYF

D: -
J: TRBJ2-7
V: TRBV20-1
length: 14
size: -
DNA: TGCAGTGCTAGAGATCTGGCATATTCCTACGAGCAGTACTTC
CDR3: CSARDLAYSYEQYF

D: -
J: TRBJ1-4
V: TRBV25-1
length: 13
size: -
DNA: TGTGCCAGCAGTGAGTGGGGGGGTGAAAAACTGTTTTTT
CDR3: CASSEWGGEKLFF

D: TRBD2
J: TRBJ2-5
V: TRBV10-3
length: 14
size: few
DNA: TGTGCCATCAAAAGCCGGGCGGGGGAAGAGACCCAGTACTTC
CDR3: CAIKSRAGEETQYF

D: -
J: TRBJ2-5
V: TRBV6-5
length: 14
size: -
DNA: TGTGCCAGCAGTTACTCGAGGGCCGGGGAGACCCAGTACTTC
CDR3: CASSYSRAGETQYF

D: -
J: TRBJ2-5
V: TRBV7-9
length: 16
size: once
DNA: TGTGCCAGCAGCTCGACCGGGACAAAGATCAAAGAGACCCAGTACTTC
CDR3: CASSSTGTKIKETQYF

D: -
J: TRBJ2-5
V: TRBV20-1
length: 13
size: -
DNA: TGCAGTGCTAGAGAGACTAGACAAGAGACCCAGTACTTC
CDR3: CSARETRQETQYF

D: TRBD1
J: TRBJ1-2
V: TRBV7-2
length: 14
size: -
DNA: TGTGCCAGCAGCTCCTTAACAGGGGTCGATGGCTACACCTTC
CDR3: CASSSLTGVDGYTF

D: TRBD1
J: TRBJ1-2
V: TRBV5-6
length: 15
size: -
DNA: TGTGCCAGCACCGAGGACAGGGCCGCTAACTATGGCTACACCTTC
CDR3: CASTEDRAANYGYTF

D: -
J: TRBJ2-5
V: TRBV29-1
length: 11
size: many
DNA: TGCAGCGTGGCCCAACAAGAGACCCAGTACTTC
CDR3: CSVAQQETQYF

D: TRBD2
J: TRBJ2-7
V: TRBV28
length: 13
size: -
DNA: TGTGCCAGCACCGGCGGGGGTTTCTACGAGCAGTACTTC
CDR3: CASTGGGFYEQYF

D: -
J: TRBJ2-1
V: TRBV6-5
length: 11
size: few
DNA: TGTGCCAGCAGTCCGGGACATGAGCAGTTCTTC
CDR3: CASSPGHEQFF

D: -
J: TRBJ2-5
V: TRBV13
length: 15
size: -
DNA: TGCGCCAGCAGCTTAGCCCAGGGAGTCCAAGAGACCCAGTACTTC
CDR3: CASSLAQGVQETQYF

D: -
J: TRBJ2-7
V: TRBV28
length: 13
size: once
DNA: TGTGCCAGCAGTTTGGGGATCCCACCCGAGCAGTACTTC
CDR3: CASSLGIPPEQYF

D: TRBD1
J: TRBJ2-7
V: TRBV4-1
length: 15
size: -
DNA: TGCGCCAGCAGCCCATCACAGGGGGCAATCAACGAGCAGTACTTC
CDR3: CASSPSQGAINEQYF

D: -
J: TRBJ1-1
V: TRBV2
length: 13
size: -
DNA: TGTGCCAGCAGTGAACAGGCTAACACTGAAGCTTTCTTT
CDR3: CASSEQANTEAFF

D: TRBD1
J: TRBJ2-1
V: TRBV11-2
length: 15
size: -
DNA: TGTGCCAGCAGCCCTCCCTCAGGGGGTTACCTTGAGCAGTTCTTC
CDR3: CASSPPSGGYLEQFF

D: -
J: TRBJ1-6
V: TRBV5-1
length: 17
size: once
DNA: TGCGCCAGCAGCTTGGGGCCATTTAGCTCCTATAATTCACCCCTCCACTTT
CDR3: CASSLGPFSSYNSPLHF

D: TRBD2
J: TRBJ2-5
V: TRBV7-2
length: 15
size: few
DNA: TGTGCCAGCAGCACCCATACTAGCGGGAGGGAGACCCAGTACTTC
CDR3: CASSTHTSGRETQYF

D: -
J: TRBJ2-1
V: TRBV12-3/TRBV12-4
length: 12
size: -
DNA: TGTGCCAGCAGTTTTAGGATGAGGGAGCAGTTCTTC
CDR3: CASSFRMREQFF

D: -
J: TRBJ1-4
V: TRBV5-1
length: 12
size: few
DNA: TGCGCCAGCAGTACAGTAAATGAAAAACTGTTTTTT
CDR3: CASSTVNEKLFF

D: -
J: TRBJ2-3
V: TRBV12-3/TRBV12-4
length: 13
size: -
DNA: TGTGCCAGCAGACGACGCAGTACAGATACGCAGTATTTT
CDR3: CASRRRSTDTQYF

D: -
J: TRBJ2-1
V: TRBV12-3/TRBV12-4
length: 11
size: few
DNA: TGTGCCAGCAGTAACCGGGGTGAGCAGTTCTTC
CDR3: CASSNRGEQFF